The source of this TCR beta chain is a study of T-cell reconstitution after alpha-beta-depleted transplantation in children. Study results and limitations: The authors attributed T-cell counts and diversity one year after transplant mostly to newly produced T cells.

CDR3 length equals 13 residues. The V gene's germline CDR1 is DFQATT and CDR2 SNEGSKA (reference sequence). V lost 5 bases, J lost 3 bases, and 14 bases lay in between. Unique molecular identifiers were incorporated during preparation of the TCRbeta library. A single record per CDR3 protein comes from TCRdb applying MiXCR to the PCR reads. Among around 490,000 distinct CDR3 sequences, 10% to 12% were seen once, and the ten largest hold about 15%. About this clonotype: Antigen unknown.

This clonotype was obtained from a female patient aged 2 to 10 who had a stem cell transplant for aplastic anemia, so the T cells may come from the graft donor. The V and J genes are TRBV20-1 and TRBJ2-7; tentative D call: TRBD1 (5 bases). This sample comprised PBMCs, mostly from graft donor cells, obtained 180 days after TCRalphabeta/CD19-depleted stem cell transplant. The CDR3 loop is CSASDSRLYEQYF. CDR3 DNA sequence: TGCAGTGCTTCTGACAGCAGGCTCTACGAGCAGTACTTC.